What follows describes a single T cell receptor beta chain. Its antigen is currently unknown. These data belong to a study of identical twins. Study-wide points: Cord blood beta clonotypes present at high abundance carried fewer insertions; no such pattern appeared in memory repertoires. Invariant cells of the MAIT and iNKT types might have partly distorted the zero-insertion analyses. Twin-shared out-of-frame alpha sequences showed excess low generation probability.

TCRdb itself ran the 5' RACE reads through MiXCR, one entry per CDR3 protein. Altogether about 490,000 distinct CDR3 sequences are present, 13% to 15% being singletons, with the ten largest covering 0.44%. J lost 2 bases, V lost 1 base, and 7 bases had no gene match. The CDR3 is 16 amino acids. CDR1 is SGHTA and CDR2 is FQGNSA in the germline V gene. The sample also formed part of further work on yellow fever vaccine responses in identical twins.

The receptor comes from a young woman in good health. The sequencing input was CD4+ T cells sorted from blood. The chain links TRBV7-2 to TRBJ2-5; 7 bases line up with TRBD2. The CDR3 DNA is TGTGCCAGCAGCTTAGACCGGGCTAGCGGACAAGAGACCCAGTACTTC. Translating gives CASSLDRASGQETQYF.